This T cell receptor (beta chain) was identified in a study of CD8 T cells in ankylosing spondylitis. The study, taken as a whole, reports: Some motif variants had been reported before (in reactive arthritis synovial fluid and blood). What appeared characteristic of ankylosing spondylitis blood was a TCR beta motif of under 10 highly homologous variants. Relatively rare in peripheral blood, disease-linked clones were also CD8+.

The sample holds a few counts of this clonotype. Its antigen is currently unknown. The trim removed 6 bases at V and 0 bases at J, leaving 9 bases unmatched. The CDR3 loop spans 15 amino acids. From germline, CDR1 is DFQATT and CDR2 SNEGSKA (reference sequence). TCRdb analysed the 5' RACE reads with MiXCR anew, one entry per CDR3 protein. The sample has about 540,000 distinct CDR3 sequences, about an eighth seen once. The sample comprised blood, either unsorted or a sorted T cell fraction (not recorded which). The chain combines TRBV20-1 with TRBJ1-2; the match to TRBD1 covers 8 bases. The clonotype was recovered from a male donor with ankylosing spondylitis. The CDR3 sequence: CSATDRDLANYGYTF. CDR3 sequence (DNA): TGCAGTGCCACGGACAGGGACCTAGCTAACTATGGCTACACCTTC.